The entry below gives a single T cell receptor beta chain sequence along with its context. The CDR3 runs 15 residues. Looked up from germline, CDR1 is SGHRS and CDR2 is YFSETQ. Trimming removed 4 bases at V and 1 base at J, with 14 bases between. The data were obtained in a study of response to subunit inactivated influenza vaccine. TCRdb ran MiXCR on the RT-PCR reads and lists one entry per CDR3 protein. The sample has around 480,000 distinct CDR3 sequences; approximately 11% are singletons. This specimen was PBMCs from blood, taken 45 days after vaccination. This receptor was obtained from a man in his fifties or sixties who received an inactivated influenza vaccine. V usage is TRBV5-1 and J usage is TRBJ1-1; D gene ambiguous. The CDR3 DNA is TGCGCCAGCAGCCCTCAGGCTGTCGGGAACACTGAAGCTTTCTTT. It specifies CASSPQAVGNTEAFF.